Shown below are 3 T cell receptor beta chains from a single sample sequenced in a study of T cell responses to AZD1222 COVID-19 vaccine. The assay was immunoSEQ multiplex PCR, and TCRdb's table has in-frame clones only and misses some. The sample records tens of thousands of clones, 80% to 95% being singletons. The sequencing used peripheral blood, collected 28 days after the second AZD1222 dose. These receptors were obtained from an adult who received the AZD1222 COVID-19 vaccine.

This clone appeared a single time. The CDR3 nucleotides read TGCAGTGCTAGAGGGGGGAATGAGCAGTTCTTC. Protein sequence: CSARGGNEQFF. V is TRBV20-1 and J is TRBJ2-1, with D perhaps given as TRBD1 or TRBD2 (5 bases each). The germline V gene encodes CDR1 DFQATT and CDR2 SNEGSKA (reference sequence). This CDR3 region has 11 residues. With 1 base removed from V and 7 bases from J, the gap between germline ends came to 5 bases.

The chain employs TRBV3-1 (or the pseudogene TRBV3-2) and TRBJ1-4; the D gene is possibly TRBD1 (5 bases). The CDR3 length is 18 residues. Germline CDR1 LGHDT, CDR2 YNNKEL (reference sequence). With 2 bases removed from V and 3 bases from J, the gap between germline ends came to 19 bases. CDR3 protein: CASSQSPGSGPANEKLFF. For the CDR3, the DNA is TGTGCCAGCAGCCAATCGCCAGGGTCAGGGCCGGCTAATGAAAAACTGTTTTTT.

The chain uses TRBV24-1 and TRBJ2-2, with TRBD1 identical over 7 bases. The CDR3 is 15 residues long. V dropped 6 bases and J dropped 3; count of bases not matched to a gene: 6. The V gene's germline CDR1 is KGHDR and CDR2 SFDVKD. The CDR3: CATSQTGSHTGELFF. The CDR3 DNA sequence: TGTGCCACCAGTCAGACAGGGTCTCACACCGGGGAGCTGTTTTTT.